This TCR beta chain was obtained from a study of blood T cell repertoires in COVID-19. Original processing methods: Cell counts per sample came from amplifying reference gene primers. Some clones are missing from TCRdb's copy, which holds only in-frame ones; the method was immunoSEQ multiplex PCR. The V and J calls and clone size were taken over from that table, and D and trimming were inferred from the DNA. The repertoire has around 65,000 clones, more than 70% of them found once; the top ten carry 45% to 60%. CDR1 and CDR2 from the germline V gene are SGHRS and YFSETQ. The CDR3 has 14 residues. Trimming pared 4 bases from V and 7 bases from J, leaving 17 bases between.

The sequence was obtained from a human donor in a cohort sampled during active COVID-19. The chain is built from TRBV5-1 and TRBJ1-1; D call uncertain. Input material: peripheral blood. In nucleotides, the CDR3 is TGCGCCAGCAGCCACGGACGGGAGAGGGATGAAGCTTTCTTT. Its translation: CASSHGRERDEAFF.